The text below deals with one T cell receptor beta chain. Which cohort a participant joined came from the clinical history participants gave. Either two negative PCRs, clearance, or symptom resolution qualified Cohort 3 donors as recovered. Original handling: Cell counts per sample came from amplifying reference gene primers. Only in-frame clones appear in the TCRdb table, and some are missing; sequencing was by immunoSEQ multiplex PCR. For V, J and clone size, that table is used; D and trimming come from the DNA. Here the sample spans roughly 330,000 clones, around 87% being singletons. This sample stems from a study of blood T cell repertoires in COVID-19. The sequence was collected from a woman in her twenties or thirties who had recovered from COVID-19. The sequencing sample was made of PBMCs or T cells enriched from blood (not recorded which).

As DNA, the CDR3 is TGTGCCATCAGTGAGTCTGGCCTAGCTAACTACGAGCAGTACTTC. Its protein product is CAISESGLANYEQYF. The chain links TRBV10-3 to TRBJ2-7, with D possibly matching TRBD2 (5 bases). The CDR3 runs to 15 residues. Germline V gives CDR1 ENHRY, CDR2 SYGVKD. V lost 0 bases to trimming and J lost 3 bases, with 12 bases between them.